This TCR beta chain appears in the sequencing data of a study of blood T cell repertoires in COVID-19. Across the whole study: PBMCs, B-cell-depleted T cells, or T cells provided the cDNA or gDNA that made up the material.

The CDR3 is 11 residues long. V lost 6 bases to trimming and J lost 8 bases, with 8 bases between them. Looked up from germline, CDR1 is MDHEN and CDR2 is SYDVKM. This clone was seen once. In the original analysis: Reference gene primer amplification in the assay estimated nucleated cell counts. Profiling relied on immunoSEQ multiplex PCR, and the TCRdb table lists in-frame clones only, not all of them. V and J calls and clone size come straight from that table; D and trimming were deduced from the DNA. Counted here are 85,000 to 120,000 clones, roughly four fifths occurring once; the ten biggest clones make up under 8%.

The sequencing sample was made of peripheral blood. The chain has TRBV28 and TRBJ2-1; no clear D. This sequence originates from an elderly man with COVID-19, enrolled during active disease. CDR3 sequence: CASSPVDEQFF. The DNA for the CDR3 is TGTGCCAGCAGCCCAGTCGATGAGCAGTTCTTC.